These 25 T cell receptor beta chains were all obtained from the same sample, sequenced in a study of cytotoxic CD8 clonotypes in ibrutinib-treated CLL. Generated by immunoSEQ multiplex PCR, the TCRdb table keeps only in-frame clones and is missing some. The sample shows fewer than 25,000 clones, roughly 65% of them seen only once. Here the sequenced sample was PBMCs, taken after 24 months of ibrutinib treatment. These receptors were collected from a human donor with chronic lymphocytic leukemia.

V and J are TRBV11-2 and TRBJ2-1; D is ambiguous. The V end lost 3 bases, the J end lost 0 bases, and 9 bases lay between the germline ends. The V gene's germline CDR1 is SGHAT and CDR2 FQNNGV. CDR3 length equals 15 residues. The CDR3 region has the DNA TGTGCCAGCAGCTTCCTACAGAGCTCCTACAATGAGCAGTTCTTC. Protein product: CASSFLQSSYNEQFF.

The sample holds a few counts of this clone. The chain combines TRBV19 with TRBJ2-5; a possible D gene is TRBD1 (5 bases). Germline V gives CDR1 LNHDA, CDR2 SQIVND (reference sequence). This CDR3 has 16 residues. V was shortened by 4 bases and J by 5 bases, with 20 bases between the two germline ends. This chain's CDR3 is CASSRVIKGPGETQYF. The CDR3 region has the DNA TGTGCCAGTAGTAGGGTGATTAAGGGGCCCGGCGAGACCCAGTACTTC.

This clone was counted between two and nine times. The rearrangement joins TRBV5-6 to TRBJ1-2; D is perhaps TRBD1 (5 bases). The CDR3 is made up of 14 amino acids. Germline assignment: CDR1 SGHDT and CDR2 YYEEEE. Trimming cost V 4 bases and J 10 bases, with 20 bases left between them. For the CDR3, the DNA is TGTGCCAGCAGCCCCGTTTCGATCCGAGGGGCCTACACCTTC. It is translated as CASSPVSIRGAYTF.

V usage is TRBV7-6 and J usage is TRBJ2-2; D gene unclear. V lost 2 bases, J lost 6 bases, and 10 bases lay in between. Germline assignment: CDR1 SGHVS and CDR2 FNYEAQ. CDR3 length equals 14 residues. The CDR3 DNA sequence: TGTGCCAGCAGCTTAAGGCTAGGAGCCGGGGAGCTGTTTTTT. It codes for CASSLRLGAGELFF.

In this sample, this clone turned up a few times. In DNA form, the CDR3 reads TGCAGCGTTCTAGTCCAGGGCTACGAGCAGTACTTC. Protein: CSVLVQGYEQYF. The V gene is TRBV29-1, the J gene TRBJ2-7, with D possibly matching TRBD1 (5 bases). V dropped 5 bases and J dropped 3 bases, with 11 bases sitting between them. CDR3 size: 12 residues. The V gene's germline CDR1 is SQVTM and CDR2 ANQGSEA.

The chain employs TRBV7-9 and TRBJ1-1, with D possibly being TRBD1 (6 bases). Germline CDR1 reads SEHNR; CDR2 reads FQNEAQ (reference sequence). The CDR3 contains 13 residues. Trimming took 5 bases from V and 2 from J, leaving 9 bases between them. The CDR3 here is CASSLQGNTEAFF. DNA for the CDR3: TGTGCCAGCAGCCTACAGGGCAACACTGAAGCTTTCTTT.

The rearrangement uses TRBV21-1 and TRBJ1-6; TRBD1, as called in the table, went unchecked against the DNA. TRBV21-1 is a documented pseudogene. The CDR3 totals 19 residues. In DNA, the CDR3 is TGTGCCAGCAGCAAAAAGATGGGGCAGGCGAGCTCCTATAATTCACCCCTCCACTTT. It encodes CASSKKMGQASSYNSPLHF.

V gene TRBV27 combines with J gene TRBJ1-6, with D perhaps TRBD1 (5 bases). This CDR3 comprises 13 residues. Germline values: CDR1 MNHEY, CDR2 SMNVEV (reference sequence). Trimming stripped 4 bases from V and 7 bases from J, with 8 bases between. CDR3 sequence reads: CASSSYRNSPLHF. The CDR3 coding sequence is TGTGCCAGCAGTTCCTACAGGAATTCACCCCTCCACTTT.

This sequence joins TRBV2 and TRBJ2-5; no clear D gene. CDR1 is SNHLY, CDR2 FYNNEI, per germline. CDR3 size: 11 residues. With 7 bases removed from V and 5 bases from J, the gap between germline ends came to 8 bases. CDR3 sequence reads: CASNIGETQYF. The DNA for the CDR3 is TGTGCCAGCAATATAGGGGAGACCCAGTACTTC.

The chain recombines TRBV7-9 with TRBJ2-7, with a tentative D call TRBD1 (6 bases). Germline assignment: CDR1 SEHNR and CDR2 FQNEAQ (reference sequence). The CDR3 contains 13 residues. The ends were cut back, 2 bases at V and 6 bases at J, with 11 bases in the middle. The CDR3 loop is CASSLTGTGEQYF. In nucleotides, the CDR3 is TGTGCCAGCAGCTTAACAGGGACGGGCGAGCAGTACTTC.

This clone was counted only a few times. The CDR3 loop reads CASSFGSSGGYEQYF. CDR3 coding DNA: TGCGCCAGCAGCTTCGGGTCTAGCGGGGGTTACGAGCAGTACTTC. The chain links TRBV5-1 to TRBJ2-7, with TRBD2 matching 10 bases. Looked up from germline, CDR1 is SGHRS and CDR2 is YFSETQ. The CDR3 runs to 15 residues. Unmatched junction bases numbered 6, after V lost 2 bases and J lost 4 bases.

The V gene is TRBV7-9, the J gene TRBJ2-1, with 8 nucleotides matching TRBD2. Per the germline V gene, CDR1 is SEHNR and CDR2 is FQNEAQ (reference sequence). V trimming: 2 bases; J trimming: 6 bases; junction bases outside the gene matches: 3. This CDR3 is built from 14 residues. CDR3 DNA sequence: TGTGCCAGCAGCTTACGCGGGACTAGCAATGAGCAGTTCTTC. Protein product: CASSLRGTSNEQFF.

The chain combines TRBV11-3 with TRBJ2-1, with D possibly being TRBD1 or TRBD2 (5 bases each). Trimming cost V 0 bases and J 7 bases, with 13 bases left between them. This CDR3 contains 15 residues. CDR1 and CDR2 from the germline V gene are SGHNT and YENEEA. The CDR3 spells CASSLDPTRGNEQFF. CDR3 nucleotides: TGTGCCAGCAGCTTAGACCCTACGAGGGGAAATGAGCAGTTCTTC. Complete variable domain (other parts from reference TRBV11-3 and TRBJ2-1): EAGVVQSPRYKIIEKKQPVAFWCNPISGHNTLYWYLQNLGQGPELLIRYENEEAVDDSQLPKDRFSAERLKGVDSTLKIQPAELGDSAVYLCASSLDPTRGNEQFFGPGTRLTVL.

The rearrangement joins TRBV28 to TRBJ1-3; the D gene is possibly TRBD1 (5 bases). The ends were cut back, 1 base at V and 3 bases at J, with 10 bases in the middle. The length of the CDR3 is 15 residues. The germline V gene encodes CDR1 MDHEN and CDR2 SYDVKM. The CDR3 bases are TGTGCCAGCAGTTTATTGGGGGTTGGTGGAAACACCATATATTTT. Translated, it gives CASSLLGVGGNTIYF. The full variable domain, rest sourced from reference TRBV28 and TRBJ1-3, is DVKVTQSSRYLVKRTGEKVFLECVQDMDHENMFWYRQDPGLGLRLIYFSYDVKMKEKGDIPEGYSVSREKKERFSLILESASTNQTSMYLCASSLLGVGGNTIYFGEGSWLTVV.

The chain couples TRBV19 to TRBJ1-4; weak D call: TRBD1 (5 bases). Trimming shortened V by 4 bases and J by 10 bases, and 16 bases separated the two germline ends. Germline loops: CDR1 LNHDA, CDR2 SQIVND (reference sequence). This CDR3 contains 14 residues. Written as DNA, the CDR3 is TGTGCCAGTAGTACTTCGAGGGGCGGGGGAAAACTGTTTTTT. This encodes CASSTSRGGGKLFF.

The gene calls are TRBV19 and TRBJ1-1, with 7 nucleotides matching TRBD1. Germline CDR1 reads LNHDA; CDR2 reads SQIVND (reference sequence). Trimming removed 5 bases from V and 1 base from J; junction bases left unmatched: 13. The CDR3 is 17 residues long. The CDR3 sequence: CASSPFGQGVGNTEAFF. DNA of the CDR3: TGTGCCAGTAGTCCCTTTGGGCAGGGGGTCGGGAACACTGAAGCTTTCTTT.

This clone was seen a handful of times. This chain connects TRBV18 to TRBJ2-1; 9 bases line up with TRBD1. The CDR3 length is 15 residues. Germline V lookup: CDR1 KGHSH, CDR2 LQKENI. V lost 4 bases, J lost 6 bases, and 7 bases stayed unmatched. The CDR3 DNA reads as TGTGCCAGCTCACGGCCGGGACAGGGACCCAATGAGCAGTTCTTC. Protein sequence: CASSRPGQGPNEQFF.

This clone was seen more than once but under ten times. The chain uses TRBV19 and TRBJ1-2; D is perhaps TRBD1 (5 bases). Germline CDR1 LNHDA, CDR2 SQIVND (reference sequence). The CDR3 runs 14 residues. V shed 4 bases and J shed 3 bases, with 12 bases lying between them. The CDR3: CASSRWGSDYGYTF. DNA of the CDR3: TGTGCCAGTAGTAGGTGGGGCTCGGACTATGGCTACACCTTC.

This clone was seen only a few times. The J gene is TRBJ2-1, the V gene TRBV20-1; D call uncertain. This CDR3 spans 11 amino acids. The germline V and J ends were trimmed by 6 bases and 3 bases, with 6 bases remaining between them. From germline, CDR1 is DFQATT and CDR2 SNEGSKA (reference sequence). The CDR3 DNA sequence: TGCAGTGCGCGCCTCTACAATGAGCAGTTCTTC. Residues: CSARLYNEQFF.

This clone was recorded many times. This rearrangement joins TRBV6-1 to TRBJ1-2; 7 nucleotides agree with TRBD1. V gave up 5 bases and J gave up 5 bases; unmatched junction bases: 14. The CDR3 loop spans 16 amino acids. Germline CDR1 reads MNHNS; CDR2 reads SASEGT. The CDR3 region has the DNA TGTGCCAGCAGTAAAGACCCAGGGGGGGGTTTATATGGCTACACCTTC. It is translated as CASSKDPGGGLYGYTF.

This clone was counted ten times or more. The chain joins TRBV19 to TRBJ2-1, with D tentatively TRBD1 (5 bases). Trimming pared 3 bases from V and 3 bases from J, leaving 12 bases between. Per germline, CDR1 LNHDA and CDR2 SQIVND (reference sequence). This CDR3 has 15 amino acids. CDR3 coding DNA: TGTGCCAGTAGTATTAATGGGGCGATCTACAATGAGCAGTTCTTC. Translation gives CASSINGAIYNEQFF. Looking up the rest from reference TRBV19 and TRBJ2-1 gives the full variable domain: DGGITQSPKYLFRKEGQNVTLSCEQNLNHDAMYWYRQDPGQGLRLIYYSQIVNDFQKGDIAEGYSVSREKKESFPLTVTSAQKNPTAFYLCASSINGAIYNEQFFGPGTRLTVL.

This chain connects TRBV6-1 to TRBJ1-2; the match to TRBD1 covers 7 bases. The V gene end was trimmed by 6 bases and the J gene end by 0 bases; junction bases not matched to a gene: 7. The germline gives CDR1 MNHNS, CDR2 SASEGT. CDR3 size: 15 residues. The DNA of the CDR3 is TGTGCCAGCAGCCCGGGACAGCTTACTAACTATGGCTACACCTTC. Translated, it gives CASSPGQLTNYGYTF.

The J gene is TRBJ1-2, the V gene TRBV27; TRBD1 matches at 7 bases. Unmatched junction bases numbered 3, after V lost 6 bases and J lost 2 bases. There are 13 residues in the CDR3. The germline V gene encodes CDR1 MNHEY and CDR2 SMNVEV (reference sequence). The CDR3 DNA sequence: TGTGCCAGCAGAAGAGGGGGCAACTATGGCTACACCTTC. Amino acid sequence: CASRRGGNYGYTF.

A few counts support this clone. V and J are TRBV5-4 and TRBJ1-1; the match to TRBD1 covers 9 bases. The CDR3 length is 16 residues. Germline trimming cut 2 bases from V and 1 base from J; bases unmatched to any gene: 6. Per the germline V gene, CDR1 is SGHNT and CDR2 is YYREEE (reference sequence). The CDR3 loop is CASSFNRGLENTEAFF. CDR3 bases: TGTGCCAGCAGCTTTAACAGGGGGCTGGAGAACACTGAAGCTTTCTTT.

This rearrangement joins TRBV9 to TRBJ1-2; D call uncertain. The CDR3 extends over 15 amino acids. V dropped 0 bases and J dropped 1 base, with 10 bases sitting between them. Germline-derived CDR1 and CDR2 are SGDLS and YYNGEE. The CDR3 DNA reads TGTGCCAGCAGCGTAGCCCGGACCTATAACTATGGCTACACCTTC. This sequence encodes CASSVARTYNYGYTF.